These T cell receptor beta chains were read from a single sample in a study of breast tumors, draining lymph nodes, adjacent tissues. TCRdb redid the calling of the multiplex PCR reads with MiXCR, one entry per CDR3 protein. The data show approximately 88,000 distinct CDR3 sequences, with roughly 30% seen just once and over 7.5% held by the top ten. What was sequenced was axillary lymph node tissue. These receptors all stem from a female donor with breast cancer. Some clones in this sample may be carry-over from other donors' samples. Both conserved end residues are part of each CDR3. The D gene is left open where the match is weak. The listing skips clone size in some rows; elsewhere it reads once, few, many or a size class.

>TRBV7-3|TRBJ2-1|16|TRBD1|many
TGTGCCAGCAGCTCTCGGACAGGAGCTTCCTACAATGAGCAGTTCTTC
CASSSRTGASYNEQFF
>TRBV7-6|TRBJ1-2|17|TRBD1|many
TGTGCCAGCAGCTTAGTACCAGGGGGCGAGGTGGACTATGGCTACACCTTC
CASSLVPGGEVDYGYTF
>TRBV7-9|TRBJ2-1|11|.|.
TGTGCCAGCAGCTCCTCCAATGTGCGGTTCTTC
CASSSSNVRFF
>TRBV14|TRBJ2-7|14|.|many
TGTGCCAGCAGCCAAGGCAGGGGCTACTACGAGCAGTACTTC
CASSQGRGYYEQYF
>TRBV9|TRBJ2-7|13|.|.
TGTGCCAGCAGCGTAGGGCGGTTTTACGAGCAGTACTTC
CASSVGRFYEQYF
>TRBV4-3|TRBJ1-1|15|.|.
TGCGCCAGCAGCCAAGTATTAACAGGGTATACTGAAGCTTTCTTT
CASSQVLTGYTEAFF
>TRBV4-3|TRBJ1-4|14|.|many
TGCGCCAGCAGCCAAGAACGCAACGGCGAAAAACTGTTTTTT
CASSQERNGEKLFF
>TRBV20-1|TRBJ2-7|14|TRBD2|once
TGCAGTGCTTACAGCGGGAAGAGCCCCTACGAGCAGTACTTC
CSAYSGKSPYEQYF
>TRBV5-1|TRBJ2-7|14|TRBD2|many
TGCGCCAGCAGCTTGGACGGGAGGGCCGGAGAGCAGTACTTC
CASSLDGRAGEQYF
>TRBV5-5|TRBJ2-6|18|TRBD2|.
TGTGCCAGCAGCCAAACTAGCGGGAGGGCCTCCGGGGCCAACGTCCTGACTTTC
CASSQTSGRASGANVLTF
>TRBV4-3|TRBJ2-2|14|.|many
TGCGCCAGCAGCCAAAAGCAGGGAGGCGGGGAGCTGTTTTTT
CASSQKQGGGELFF
>TRBV6-5|TRBJ1-1|16|TRBD1|.
TGTGCCAGCAGTACCCGACAGGGGAAACCGAACACTGAAGCTTTCTTT
CASSTRQGKPNTEAFF
>TRBV11-2|TRBJ2-7|14|.|many
TGTGCCAGCAGCTTTGGCTCCATTCTGTCCGAGCAGTACTTC
CASSFGSILSEQYF
>TRBV20-1|TRBJ2-2|17|TRBD2|few
TGCAGTGCTAGAGGGTTGGGACTAGCGAAAGGCACCGGGGAGCTGTTTTTT
CSARGLGLAKGTGELFF
>TRBV6-1|TRBJ2-7|15|TRBD1|many
TGTGCCAGCAGTCATGGATGGCAGGGGGCAGGGGAGCAGTACTTC
CASSHGWQGAGEQYF
>TRBV4-2|TRBJ1-1|14|.|few
TGTGCCAGCAGCCAAGTCGTGAAAAACACTGAAGCTTTCTTT
CASSQVVKNTEAFF
>TRBV20-1|TRBJ1-2|13|.|many
TGCAGGGGGTCGGGGTCGGCTAACTATGGCTACACCTTC
CRGSGSANYGYTF
>TRBV7-9|TRBJ1-2|13|.|many
TGTGCCAGCAGCCACCGGGTCGACTATGGCTACACCTTC
CASSHRVDYGYTF
>TRBV7-9|TRBJ2-6|14|.|many
TGTGCCAGCACCAAGAGCTCTGGGGCCAACGTCCTGACTTTC
CASTKSSGANVLTF
>TRBV19|TRBJ2-2|13|.|many
TGTGCCAGTAGTATTGAGAACACCGGGGAGCTGTTTTTT
CASSIENTGELFF
>TRBV19|TRBJ1-4|17|.|.
TGTGCCAGTAGTCGCCGGCGGCAGCCTACTTTAGGCGAAAAACTGTTTTTT
CASSRRRQPTLGEKLFF
>TRBV20-1|TRBJ2-7|16|TRBD1|few
TGCAGTGCTAGAGATCCCGGAACAGGGGCAACCTACGAACAGTACTTC
CSARDPGTGATYEQYF
>TRBV9|TRBJ2-7|13|.|many
TGTGCCAGCAGCGTAGGGAGTAGCTACGAGCAGTACTTC
CASSVGSSYEQYF
>TRBV19|TRBJ2-3|14|.|many
TGTGCCAGTAGTATTTCGGGAATCGCAGATACGCAGTATTTT
CASSISGIADTQYF
>TRBV7-8|TRBJ1-6|17|TRBD1|many
TGTGCCAGCAGCCATCGGGACAGACCGACTCGTAATTCACCCCTCCACTTT
CASSHRDRPTRNSPLHF
>TRBV4-1|TRBJ2-1|15|TRBD1|many
TGCGCCAGCAGCCCCCGGGACAGGGGAGACAATGAGCAGTTCTTC
CASSPRDRGDNEQFF
>TRBV10-1|TRBJ2-1|15|TRBD1|many
TGCGCCAGCAGTCAGAGGACAGGGGGCTTGGATGAGCAGTTCTTC
CASSQRTGGLDEQFF
>TRBV6-5|TRBJ2-3|16|TRBD1|many
TGTGCCAGCAGGCTCCTCGGGACAGGGAGCACAGATACGCAGTATTTT
CASRLLGTGSTDTQYF
>TRBV29-1|TRBJ2-5|12|TRBD1|.
TGCAGCGCCCAGACAGGGCGGCTGACCCAGTACTTC
CSAQTGRLTQYF
>TRBV20-1|TRBJ2-7|14|.|.
TGCAGTGCTAGAGATATCAGGGCCAGCGTCGAGCAGTACTTC
CSARDIRASVEQYF
>TRBV29-1|TRBJ2-1|14|.|.
TGCAGCAGTGACTCGACAGGAATCCTAAAAGAGCAGTTCTTC
CSSDSTGILKEQFF
>TRBV2|TRBJ1-2|13|TRBD1|many
TGTGCCAGCAGTGAAGGGACAGGGATCGGCTACACCTTC
CASSEGTGIGYTF
>TRBV24-1|TRBJ1-2|19|.|once
TGTGCCACCAGTGATTGCCCCCGCCCGAAACTAAGGATCCGGGGTGGCAACACCTTC
CATSDCPRPKLRIRGGNTF
>TRBV29-1|TRBJ2-7|13|TRBD2|many
TGCAGCGTTGAGCCTAGCGGGAGATACGAGCAGTACTTC
CSVEPSGRYEQYF
>TRBV9|TRBJ2-1|13|.|many
TGTGCCAGCAGCGTAGGCTCCTACAATGAGCAGTTCTTC
CASSVGSYNEQFF
>TRBV20-1|TRBJ1-2|15|.|many
TGCAGTGCCCGTACCGGGCAGGGACATGACTATGGCTACACCTTC
CSARTGQGHDYGYTF
>TRBV24-1|TRBJ2-2|16|TRBD1|.
TGTGCCACTGATTTGACAGGGGGCGCCTCCACCGGGGAGCTGTTCTTT
CATDLTGGASTGELFF
>TRBV20-1|TRBJ2-5|13|.|many
TGCAGTGCTAGATATAGCCCCAAAGAGACCCAGTACTTC
CSARYSPKETQYF
>TRBV6-6|TRBJ1-5|16|TRBD1|once
TGTGCCAGCGGACAGACGATACAGGGGGGCAATCAGCCCCAGCATTTT
CASGQTIQGGNQPQHF
>TRBV7-2|TRBJ1-2|15|TRBD1|.
TGTGCCAGCAGCTTAGCAGGGGGCGGGGGATTCGGCTACACCTTC
CASSLAGGGGFGYTF
>TRBV6-6|TRBJ2-7|15|TRBD1|.
TGTGCCAGCAGTCCTGGGACAGGGACTCTCTACGAGCAGTACTTC
CASSPGTGTLYEQYF